Listed here are 28 T cell receptor beta chains from one sample, sequenced in a study of blood T cell repertoires in COVID-19. Assay used: immunoSEQ multiplex PCR; TCRdb lists only in-frame clones, some missing. The sample lists about 47,000 clones; nearly 70% were seen once. The sample consisted of peripheral blood. The receptors come from a man at least 80 years old with acute or convalescent COVID-19.

This chain joins TRBV6-5 and TRBJ1-4; D is ambiguous. Germline CDR1 is MNHEY and CDR2 is SVGAGI. V was shortened by 2 bases and J by 0 bases, with 7 bases between the two germline ends. This CDR3 has 15 amino acids. CDR3 in amino acids: CASSYLAATNEKLFF. CDR3 DNA sequence: TGTGCCAGCAGTTACCTTGCAGCAACTAATGAAAAACTGTTTTTT.

This chain connects TRBV18 to TRBJ1-2; tentative D call: TRBD1 (5 bases). Between the trimmed V and J ends, which lost 4 bases and 0 bases, there was a span of 6 bases. This CDR3 comprises 13 residues. Germline-derived CDR1 and CDR2 are KGHSH and LQKENI. The CDR3 region has the DNA TGTGCCAGCTCACAGGGGACTAACTATGGCTACACCTTC. Encoded protein: CASSQGTNYGYTF. The full variable domain, in which reference TRBV18 and TRBJ1-2 provide the parts outside the CDR3, is NAGVMQNPRHLVRRRGQEARLRCSPMKGHSHVYWYRQLPEEGLKFMVYLQKENIIDESGMPKERFSAEFPKEGPSILRIQQVVRGDSAAYFCASSQGTNYGYTFGSGTRLTVV.

The chain has TRBV11-2 and TRBJ2-2; no clear D. Germline CDR1 SGHAT, CDR2 FQNNGV. Deletions cut 5 bases from V and 2 bases from J, with 3 bases between. The CDR3 has 12 residues. Here the CDR3 reads CASSQNTGELFF. DNA for the CDR3: TGTGCCAGCAGCCAAAACACCGGGGAGCTGTTTTTT.

This clone appeared once. The rearrangement uses TRBV6-1 and TRBJ1-2; a possible D gene is TRBD1 (5 bases). Germline V gives CDR1 MNHNS, CDR2 SASEGT. The CDR3 has 16 residues. Trimming pared 3 bases from V and 4 bases from J, leaving 18 bases between. CDR3 protein: CASSEGSGEALYGYTF. The DNA for the CDR3 is TGTGCCAGCAGTGAGGGTTCGGGGGAAGCCCTCTATGGCTACACCTTC.

This sequence joins TRBV19 and TRBJ2-2; D perhaps matches TRBD1 (6 bases). CDR1 LNHDA and CDR2 SQIVND come from the germline V gene (reference sequence). The CDR3 runs 14 residues. Trimming removed 6 bases at V and 0 bases at J, with 8 bases between. For the CDR3, the DNA is TGTGCCAGTAGGGACAGTCCGAACACCGGGGAGCTGTTTTTT. Translated, it gives CASRDSPNTGELFF.

This sequence joins TRBV4-3 and TRBJ2-3; no firm D call. Per germline, CDR1 LGHNA and CDR2 YSLEER. The V end was cut by 0 bases, the J end by 6 bases, with 4 bases between. This CDR3 contains 12 residues. CDR3: CASSQEEDTQYF. For the CDR3, the DNA is TGCGCCAGCAGCCAAGAGGAGGATACGCAGTATTTT.

The chain has TRBV4-1 and TRBJ1-1, with 7 bases lining up with TRBD1. CDR3 size: 14 residues. V gave up 6 bases and J gave up 1 base; unmatched junction bases: 5. Germline CDR1 MGHRA, CDR2 YSYEKL. In nucleotides, the CDR3 is TGCGCCAGCAGGCGACAGGGTTCGAACACTGAAGCTTTCTTT. Translating it yields CASRRQGSNTEAFF.

This clone was seen a few times. The V call is TRBV27, the J call TRBJ1-2; D might be TRBD1 (6 bases). The CDR3 contains 16 residues. Trimming stripped 2 bases from V and 4 bases from J, with 17 bases between. Germline CDR1 and CDR2: MNHEY and SMNVEV (reference sequence). This chain's CDR3 is CASSLMAGTGSYGYTF. CDR3 DNA sequence: TGTGCCAGCAGTTTAATGGCCGGAACAGGGAGCTATGGCTACACCTTC.

This clone showed up just once. V and J are TRBV5-1 and TRBJ2-7; possibly TRBD1 for D (5 bases). The germline V gene encodes CDR1 SGHRS and CDR2 YFSETQ. Trimming removed 4 bases at V and 0 bases at J, with 11 bases between. The CDR3 spans 14 residues. The CDR3, as DNA: TGCGCCAGCAGCCCGAGACAGAGCTCCTACGAGCAGTACTTC. This codes for CASSPRQSSYEQYF. The full variable domain, with the rest looked up from reference TRBV5-1 and TRBJ2-7, is KAGVTQTPRYLIKTRGQQVTLSCSPISGHRSVSWYQQTPGQGLQFLFEYFSETQRNKGNFPGRFSGRQFSNSRSEMNVSTLELGDSALYLCASSPRQSSYEQYFGPGTRLTVT.

This sequence joins TRBV4-1 and TRBJ1-4; maybe TRBD1 (5 bases). Germline loops: CDR1 MGHRA, CDR2 YSYEKL. The CDR3 covers 15 residues. Trimming stripped 7 bases from V and 7 bases from J, with 19 bases between. The CDR3 spells CASTRGGAWGEKLFF. In DNA form, the CDR3 reads TGCGCCAGCACAAGAGGTGGGGCGTGGGGTGAAAAACTGTTTTTT.

This clone was observed a few times. The chain uses TRBV7-9 and TRBJ1-1; D uncertain. Deletions cut 2 bases from V and 1 base from J, with 8 bases between. The CDR3 contains 14 residues. Germline CDR1 is SEHNR and CDR2 is FQNEAQ (reference sequence). The CDR3 region is CASSLTSRNTEAFF. The DNA of the CDR3 is TGTGCCAGCAGCTTAACATCCCGGAACACTGAAGCTTTCTTT.

The chain uses TRBV11-2 and TRBJ2-1, with 7 bases aligning to TRBD2. Looked up from germline, CDR1 is SGHAT and CDR2 is FQNNGV. V gave up 5 bases and J gave up 6 bases; unmatched junction bases: 4. The CDR3 totals 13 residues. CDR3 residues: CASSGGGANEQFF. DNA for the CDR3: TGTGCCAGCAGCGGCGGGGGAGCCAATGAGCAGTTCTTC. The full variable domain, completed using reference TRBV11-2 and TRBJ2-1, is EAGVAQSPRYKIIEKRQSVAFWCNPISGHATLYWYQQILGQGPKLLIQFQNNGVVDDSQLPKDRFSAERLKGVDSTLKIQPAKLEDSAVYLCASSGGGANEQFFGPGTRLTVL.

This clone was seen many times. The chain employs TRBV4-1 and TRBJ2-1; TRBD1 matches 7 bases. The CDR3 is made up of 16 amino acids. The germline V gene encodes CDR1 MGHRA and CDR2 YSYEKL. The trim removed 0 bases at V and 0 bases at J, leaving 2 bases unmatched. CDR3 sequence: CASSQDPGGSYNEQFF. Written as DNA, the CDR3 is TGCGCCAGCAGCCAAGATCCAGGGGGCTCCTACAATGAGCAGTTCTTC.

This chain joins TRBV2 and TRBJ2-2, with D perhaps TRBD2 (6 bases). The CDR3 length is 15 residues. The V gene's germline CDR1 is SNHLY and CDR2 FYNNEI. V lost 0 bases and J lost 4, with 9 bases in between. The CDR3 here is CASSEAGGTTGELFF. Written as DNA, the CDR3 is TGTGCCAGCAGTGAAGCGGGAGGAACCACCGGGGAGCTGTTTTTT.

The rearrangement uses TRBV5-6 and TRBJ2-3; possibly TRBD1 for D (5 bases). The V gene's germline CDR1 is SGHDT and CDR2 YYEEEE. The CDR3 is 14 amino acids. The V gene lost 6 bases and the J gene lost 2 bases, with 13 bases spanning the gap. CDR3 sequence reads: CASTSTGPTDTQYF. CDR3 coding DNA: TGTGCCAGCACCTCCACAGGACCCACAGATACGCAGTATTTT.

This clone was seen a handful of times. The chain recombines TRBV5-1 with TRBJ1-1; TRBD1 aligns across 11 bases. Germline CDR1 is SGHRS and CDR2 is YFSETQ. The CDR3 loop spans 14 amino acids. Germline trimming cut 4 bases from V and 4 bases from J; bases unmatched to any gene: 3. The CDR3 DNA reads as TGCGCCAGCAGCGGAGGGACAGGGGGCACTGAAGCTTTCTTT. Translated: CASSGGTGGTEAFF.

The chain employs TRBV30 and TRBJ1-2; 7 nucleotides match TRBD1. The CDR3 sequence is 13 residues long. CDR1 is GTSNPN and CDR2 is SVGIG in the germline V gene (reference sequence). The V and J ends lost 3 bases and 4 bases, in that order; junction bases with no gene match: 5. The CDR3 DNA is TGTGCCTGGAGCTCCGGACAGGTCTATGGCTACACCTTC. Its protein product is CAWSSGQVYGYTF.

This clone was seen a handful of times. V usage is TRBV9 and J usage is TRBJ2-1; 7 bases align to TRBD1. J lost 8 bases, V lost 0 bases, and 14 bases had no gene match. CDR1 and CDR2 (germline): SGDLS, YYNGEE. There are 17 residues in the CDR3. The CDR3 sequence: CASSVALGTRGGDEQFF. The CDR3 DNA is TGTGCCAGCAGCGTAGCGCTAGGGACCAGAGGGGGCGATGAGCAGTTCTTC.

This rearrangement joins TRBV6-5 to TRBJ1-5; D uncertain. V was trimmed by 1 base and J by 2 bases, leaving 6 bases between them. The CDR3 loop spans 14 amino acids. Germline CDR1 is MNHEY and CDR2 is SVGAGI. The CDR3 DNA is TGTGCCAGCAGTTACTACCCAGGCAATCAGCCCCAGCATTTT. Its translation is CASSYYPGNQPQHF.

Only one count was recorded for this clone. The junction does not match germline at one end; this may be a read error. The chain combines TRBV7-7 with TRBJ2-3; 7 nucleotides align to TRBD1. This CDR3 comprises 13 residues. Germline V gene data show CDR1 as SSHAT and CDR2 as FNYEAQ (reference sequence). The CDR3: CASSLQGTDTQYF. CDR3 DNA: TGTGCTAGCAGCTTACAGGGGACAGATACGCAGTATTTT. Full variable domain (outside the CDR3, taken from reference TRBV7-7 and TRBJ2-3): GAGVSQSPRYKVTKRGQDVTLRCDPISSHATLYWYQQALGQGPEFLTYFNYEAQPDKSGLPSDRFSAERPEGSISTLTIQRTEQRDSAMYRCASSLQGTDTQYFGPGTRLTVL.

As DNA, the CDR3 is TGTGCCAGCAGTCCGGGGACAGGTCCCTTGGGTGGCTACACCTTC. Translated, it gives CASSPGTGPLGGYTF. V usage is TRBV27 and J usage is TRBJ1-2; 8 bases are shared with TRBD1. This CDR3 has 15 amino acids. Germline V gives CDR1 MNHEY, CDR2 SMNVEV (reference sequence). J gave up 7 bases and V 5 bases, and 12 bases lay outside the gene matches.

The chain combines TRBV7-9 with TRBJ2-6; D uncertain. Germline CDR1 is SEHNR and CDR2 is FQNEAQ (reference sequence). Trimming took off 3 bases at V and 0 bases at J, with 9 bases between the two ends. The CDR3 has 16 residues. In DNA, the CDR3 is TGTGCCAGCAGCTTCCTCCGGTCCTCTGGGGCCAACGTCCTGACTTTC. This gives the protein CASSFLRSSGANVLTF.

This chain connects TRBV5-6 to TRBJ2-7; 7 positions agree with TRBD1. The CDR3 consists of 16 residues. The germline V gene encodes CDR1 SGHDT and CDR2 YYEEEE. With V trimmed by 3 bases and J by 1 base, 10 bases remained unmatched. As DNA, the CDR3 is TGTGCCAGCAGCTCCATTCGGGACAGAGATTCCTACGAGCAGTACTTC. It yields the protein CASSSIRDRDSYEQYF.

The chain employs TRBV19 and TRBJ1-2; 10 positions match TRBD1. The ends lost 3 bases at V and 2 bases at J; junction bases unmatched: 6. This CDR3 is built from 16 residues. Germline V gene lookup returns CDR1 LNHDA and CDR2 SQIVND (reference sequence). CDR3 nucleotide sequence: TGTGCCAGTAGTATTAGGGACAGGGGTTCGAACTATGGCTACACCTTC. Amino acid sequence: CASSIRDRGSNYGYTF.

The V and J genes are TRBV11-1 and TRBJ2-1; D is unclear. The CDR3 runs 12 residues. V gave up 3 bases and J gave up 6 bases, with 6 bases separating them. Germline V lookup: CDR1 SGHAT, CDR2 FQDESV (reference sequence). CDR3 DNA: TGTGCCAGCAGCTTCGGTTTCAATGAGCAGTTCTTC. Residues: CASSFGFNEQFF.

This clone was seen a few times. This CDR3 is also generated by other DNA sequences in the sample. The CDR3 protein is CASSQGGGAGNQPQHF. CDR3 in DNA: TGTGCCAGCAGCCAAGGCGGGGGCGCGGGCAATCAGCCCCAGCATTTT. The genes are TRBV3-1 (or the pseudogene TRBV3-2) and TRBJ1-5, with a possible D match to TRBD1 (6 bases). The CDR3 spans 16 residues. The germline V and J ends were trimmed by 1 base and 2 bases, with 12 bases remaining between them. The germline CDR1 and CDR2 sequences are LGHDT and YNNKEL (reference sequence).

The chain employs TRBV18 and TRBJ2-1; tentative D call: TRBD2 (6 bases). Germline V gene sequence: CDR1 KGHSH, CDR2 LQKENI. The V gene lost 0 bases and the J gene lost 8 bases, with 11 bases spanning the gap. The CDR3 runs 14 residues. CDR3 DNA sequence: TGTGCCAGCTCACCACCGGCGGGGCTCGATGAGCAGTTCTTC. It encodes CASSPPAGLDEQFF.

This chain links TRBV19 with TRBJ2-2; 14 positions agree with TRBD2. J lost 4 bases, V lost 7 bases, and 11 bases had no gene match. Germline V gene data show CDR1 as LNHDA and CDR2 as SQIVND (reference sequence). This CDR3 comprises 18 residues. The CDR3 spells CASTGTSGSTRVTGELFF. The CDR3 region has the DNA TGTGCCAGTACGGGGACTAGCGGGAGTACACGAGTCACCGGGGAGCTGTTTTTT.